This T cell receptor (beta chain) is drawn from a study of cytomegalovirus exposure and HLA in healthy donors. Study overall: Some 87 million unique TCRs from HLA-typed donors were held in an early release of data.

In the PCR, 60 Vbeta and 13 Jbeta primers were used. Profiled with immunoSEQ multiplex PCR; TCRdb holds only in-frame clones, not every one. The table records nearly 110,000 clones, more than 65% of them present only once. This clone has just a few counts. The clonotype originates from a male donor in good health and CMV-seronegative. Sequencing was performed on PBMCs.

Written as DNA, the CDR3 is TGTGCCAGCAGCTCTCTTCAGGACACTGAAGCTTTCTTT. Amino acids: CASSSLQDTEAFF. The chain joins TRBV7-6 to TRBJ1-1; no clear D. Between the trimmed V and J ends, which lost 4 bases and 3 bases, there was a span of 9 bases. The CDR3 loop spans 13 amino acids. The germline CDR1 and CDR2 sequences are SGHVS and FNYEAQ.